This record covers a single TCR beta chain. Antigen: not known. The V and J ends lost 8 bases and 11 bases, in that order; junction bases with no gene match: 20. CDR1 is MDHEN and CDR2 is SYDVKM in the germline V gene. The CDR3 has 16 residues. Unique molecular identifiers featured in how the TCRbeta library was prepared. Via MiXCR, TCRdb re-called the PCR reads, giving one row per CDR3 protein. The sample lists about 590,000 distinct CDR3 sequences, 10% to 15% occurring once. This entry comes from a study of T-cell reconstitution after alpha-beta-depleted transplantation in children. General study findings and limits: There were reportedly several hundred expanded graft clones from which alpha-beta T cells came about two months after transplant. At the one-year point after transplant, T-cell counts and TCRbeta diversity were found to come mostly from T cells that had been newly produced.

Sequenced material: PBMCs, mostly from graft donor cells, taken 360 days after TCRalphabeta/CD19-depleted stem cell transplant. This receptor was identified in a male patient between 5 and 17 years old who had a stem cell transplant for acute myeloid leukemia, so the T cells may come from the graft donor. The genes are TRBV28 and TRBJ2-3; 9 bases line up with TRBD2. The CDR3 sequence is CASLTVGGTSRLVQYF. CDR3 DNA sequence: TGTGCCAGCCTCACCGTGGGCGGGACTAGCCGCCTGGTGCAGTATTTT.